The T cell receptor beta chain described here comes from a study of tissue T cells after allogeneic stem cell transplantation (dated by TCRdb to the early 2020s). Regarding the research as a whole: The study profiled TCR beta repertoires across many tissues from research autopsies of patients with and without GVHD, plus mouse models of GVHD. The human arm was a prospective observational study without blinding or randomization.

For CDR1 and CDR2, the germline V gene lists GKSSPN and SITVG. V is shortened by 0 bases, J by 4 bases, and the region joining them spans 10 bases. The CDR3 numbers 14 residues from cysteine through phenylalanine. The CDR3 was read in part: 39 bases, with the frame set at base 1. Summary of the overall study and its limitations: The study did not determine which tissue TCRs were alloreactive or antigen-specific, and some clones might have been persisting host cells. Within patients, how anatomically similar the tissues were was a key factor in shaping TCR repertoire composition, regardless of disease or transplant status. A small and clinically heterogeneous patient cohort was studied, and sampling depth was acknowledged as a limitation. Not many T cell clones showed up in more than one patient, yet clustering based on motifs uncovered repertoire signatures that were shared across patients in a tissue-specific way. In both patients and mice, T cells from blood and spleen covered only a limited part of the TCR repertoire found in tissues.

A note on this clone: It has no known antigen specificity. In this entry, gene names and germline sequences are mouse ones. Coverage ceases 1 residue before the CDR3 finishes, and the germline J gene fills in the end.

Libraries came from the immunoSEQ multiplex PCR assay. Adaptive Biotechnologies performed TCRbeta CDR3 sequencing at survey depth and reported CDR3 sequences, V/J genes, productive frequency, and template counts. Amplification of TCR beta CDR3 regions started from genomic DNA instead of RNA. Concerning the study's data processing: Pairwise repertoire overlap between tissues was quantified with Jensen-Shannon divergence, where 1 means complete divergence and 0 identical. Based on pairwise JSD values, tissues were grouped by single-linkage agglomerative hierarchical clustering, and the results were shown as dendrograms. GLIPH2 was applied to all patient samples using simulation_depth 1000, kmer_min_depth 3, and cdr3_length_cutoff 8, and only groups with more than two unique CDR3s were retained. A standardized tissue-overlap score extrapolated Jaccard GLIPH-group overlap across patients to a standard repertoire size of 1000 clones. Associations of diversity with clinical or experimental variables used linear mixed-effect models with tissue fixed effects and individual random effects. TCRdb obtained this table from immuneACCESS and retained in-frame rearrangements with V and J assigned. These tables miss some clones; where compared with another copy, unresolved V genes account for less than half of the shortfall, and the remainder is unexplained. D and trimming come from the DNA, and the V and J calls and clone size come from that table. This sample lists about 48,000 clones; less than 75% were detected once. The biggest ten clones account for 0.7% of the sample.

The rearranged segments are TRBV31 and TRBJ2-1; the D gene is not confidently resolved. This clonotype was sampled from a pool of C57BL/6 mice in good health. Input material: sorted cells pooled from one or two spleens. The CDR3 reads CAWSLETWYAEQFF. The CDR3 DNA, read in part, is TGTGCCTGGAGTCTAGAGACGTGGTATGCTGAGCAGTTC.